Below, 12 T cell receptor beta chains from the same sample are listed, as sequenced in a study of identifying expanded T cells in peripheral blood. Libraries were prepared by immunoSEQ multiplex PCR; TCRdb keeps only in-frame clonotypes and omits some of them. The sample records approximately 83,000 clones, 80% to 90% being singletons. Material: blood. All receptors derive from a person between 18 and 70 years old in good health.

In its sample, this clone was seen once. This chain links TRBV27 with TRBJ2-1; 9 bases are a match to TRBD2. V lost 0 bases, J lost 0 bases, and 0 bases stayed unmatched. The CDR3 is made up of 16 amino acids. Germline-derived CDR1 and CDR2 are MNHEY and SMNVEV (reference sequence). The CDR3 DNA follows: TGTGCCAGCAGTTTATCGACTAGCGGCTCCTACAATGAGCAGTTCTTC. Translated: CASSLSTSGSYNEQFF.

The chain links TRBV9 to TRBJ2-5; 8 bases fit TRBD2. CDR1 and CDR2 (germline): SGDLS, YYNGEE. V shed 4 bases, J shed 5 bases, and the junction held 7 bases outside the gene matches. The CDR3 sequence is 14 residues long. The CDR3 DNA reads TGTGCCAGCAGCCCCCCGACGGGGGGGGAGACCCAGTACTTC. Translation: CASSPPTGGETQYF.

This clone was found once. The V call is TRBV18, the J call TRBJ2-5, with D uncertain. The ends were cut back, 2 bases at V and 3 bases at J, with 7 bases in the middle. CDR1 KGHSH and CDR2 LQKENI come from the germline V gene. There are 13 residues in the CDR3. This CDR3 reads CASSPGVKETQYF. In nucleotides, the CDR3 is TGTGCCAGCTCACCAGGGGTGAAAGAGACCCAGTACTTC.

V gene TRBV5-4 combines with J gene TRBJ1-2; a weak D match, TRBD1 (5 bases). Germline V CDR1 and CDR2: SGHNT, YYREEE (reference sequence). This CDR3 region has 16 residues. V shed 0 bases and J shed 2 bases, with 14 bases lying between them. The CDR3 bases are TGTGCCAGCAGCTTGGCTGGGGGACTCGGGAACTATGGCTACACCTTC. It is translated as CASSLAGGLGNYGYTF.

The table lists this clone with a few counts. One junction end disagrees with the germline gene, perhaps due to a read error. The chain is built from TRBV7-8 and TRBJ2-7, with D perhaps TRBD1 (5 bases). CDR1 is SGHVS and CDR2 is FQNEAQ in the germline V gene. This CDR3 contains 15 residues. CDR3 DNA sequence: TGTGCCAGCAGCTTAGATGCAGGGATCCTCTACGGGCAGTACTTC. It yields the protein CASSLDAGILYGQYF.

The chain has TRBV29-1 and TRBJ2-7; D could derive from TRBD1 or TRBD2 (5 bases each). The V gene lost 2 bases and the J gene lost 2 bases, with 13 bases spanning the gap. This CDR3 has 14 amino acids. The germline V gene has CDR1 SQVTM and CDR2 ANQGSEA. The CDR3 DNA follows: TGCAGCGTTGAAACCCAGGGACGGACCTACGAGCAGTACTTC. It specifies CSVETQGRTYEQYF.

The CDR3 reads CASSFLGGRDSRTNEKLFF. In DNA, the CDR3 is TGTGCCAGCAGCTTCCTGGGGGGCCGGGACAGTCGAACTAATGAAAAACTGTTTTTT. The rearrangement links TRBV7-9 to TRBJ1-4; 7 nucleotides line up with TRBD1. Germline trimming cut 3 bases from V and 1 base from J; bases unmatched to any gene: 14. CDR3 length: 19 residues. Germline loops: CDR1 SEHNR, CDR2 FQNEAQ (reference sequence).

This sequence joins TRBV30 and TRBJ2-7; the D gene is possibly TRBD1 (6 bases). CDR3 length equals 14 residues. V gave up 3 bases and J gave up 6 bases, with 18 bases separating them. CDR1 GTSNPN and CDR2 SVGIG come from the germline V gene (reference sequence). The CDR3 is CAWRLERQGLEQYF. The CDR3 nucleotides are TGTGCCTGGAGATTAGAACGCCAGGGGCTCGAGCAGTACTTC.

This clone was picked up one time. The rearrangement joins TRBV6-1 to TRBJ2-1; D assignment may be TRBD1 or TRBD2 (6 bases each). V lost 1 base and J lost 4, with 20 bases in between. Germline V gene lookup returns CDR1 MNHNS and CDR2 SASEGT. This CDR3 spans 18 amino acids. CDR3 in amino acids: CASSEGSGGPFIYNEQFF. CDR3 in DNA: TGTGCCAGCAGTGAAGGCAGTGGGGGGCCATTCATTTACAATGAGCAGTTCTTC.

This sequence joins TRBV7-8 and TRBJ1-1; the match to TRBD1 covers 7 bases. V gave up 5 bases and J gave up 1 base; unmatched junction bases: 10. The CDR3 has 16 amino acids. The V gene's germline CDR1 is SGHVS and CDR2 FQNEAQ. The CDR3 reads CASSPRTGTANTEAFF. CDR3 nucleotides: TGTGCCAGCAGCCCCCGAACCGGGACAGCGAACACTGAAGCTTTCTTT. The variable domain in full, with the rest retrieved from reference TRBV7-8 and TRBJ1-1, is GAGVSQSPRYKVAKRGQDVALRCDPISGHVSLFWYQQALGQGPEFLTYFQNEAQLDKSGLPSDRFFAERPEGSVSTLKIQRTQQEDSAVYLCASSPRTGTANTEAFFGQGTRLTVV.

This CDR3 is CASSLGRPQPQHF. The CDR3 DNA reads as TGTGCCAGCAGTTTAGGCCGCCCACAGCCCCAGCATTTT. The gene calls are TRBV28 and TRBJ1-5; D is unclear. The CDR3 runs to 13 residues. Germline V gene data show CDR1 as MDHEN and CDR2 as SYDVKM. Trimming took 2 bases from V and 7 from J, leaving 9 bases between them.

This clone was detected only a few times. The chain carries TRBV7-8 and TRBJ1-6; D unclear. Between the trimmed V and J ends, which lost 1 base and 6 bases, there was a span of 4 bases. The germline V gene encodes CDR1 SGHVS and CDR2 FQNEAQ. This CDR3 comprises 13 residues. CDR3 sequence: CASSLGSNSPLHF. CDR3 DNA sequence: TGTGCCAGCAGCTTAGGCTCTAATTCACCCCTCCACTTT.